Following are 5 T cell receptor beta chains from one sample sequenced in a study of OX40 agonist ivuxolimab in advanced cancers. Sequencing used immunoSEQ multiplex PCR; TCRdb keeps in-frame clones, though not all of them. This sample carries fewer than 70,000 clones, 85% to 90% of them seen once, and the ten largest clones take roughly 6%. Sequencing used CD4+ or CD8+ T cells sorted from blood, obtained in a trial of the OX40 agonist ivuxolimab. The receptor source for this set is an adult with an advanced solid tumor such as melanoma, head and neck, liver or kidney cancer.

The CDR3 DNA reads as TGTGCCAGCAGCGTACGGGGTACGAACACCGGGGAGCTGTTTTTT. Translating it yields CASSVRGTNTGELFF. The V gene is TRBV9, the J gene TRBJ2-2; possible D gene TRBD2, 5 bases. Germline CDR1 reads SGDLS; CDR2 reads YYNGEE. V was trimmed by 1 base and J by 0 bases, leaving 7 bases between them. The CDR3 runs to 15 residues. The entire variable domain, with the rest obtained from reference TRBV9 and TRBJ2-2, is as follows: DSGVTQTPKHLITATGQRVTLRCSPRSGDLSVYWYQQSLDQGLQFLIQYYNGEERAKGNILERFSAQQFPDLHSELNLSSLELGDSALYFCASSVRGTNTGELFFGEGSRLTVL.

This clone was counted a few times. The chain recombines TRBV9 with TRBJ2-5; weak D call: TRBD2 (6 bases). The germline V gene encodes CDR1 SGDLS and CDR2 YYNGEE. V lost 5 bases and J lost 5, with 22 bases in between. CDR3 length: 16 amino acids. The CDR3 here is CASSGLGTPAGETQYF. Here the CDR3 DNA reads TGTGCCAGCAGTGGACTCGGGACTCCGGCAGGGGAGACCCAGTACTTC. Supplemented by reference TRBV9 and TRBJ2-5, the full variable domain reads DSGVTQTPKHLITATGQRVTLRCSPRSGDLSVYWYQQSLDQGLQFLIQYYNGEERAKGNILERFSAQQFPDLHSELNLSSLELGDSALYFCASSGLGTPAGETQYFGPGTRLLVL.

V gene TRBV9 combines with J gene TRBJ2-7, with 9 nucleotides matching TRBD1. There are 14 residues in the CDR3. Germline V gene sequence: CDR1 SGDLS, CDR2 YYNGEE. The V and J ends lost 3 bases and 2 bases, in that order; junction bases with no gene match: 3. The CDR3 DNA is TGTGCCAGCAGCGCCGGACAGGGGACCTACGAGCAGTACTTC. It is translated as CASSAGQGTYEQYF.

This clone came up once. The rearrangement joins TRBV2 to TRBJ2-5; D is undetermined. Trimming stripped 4 bases from V and 5 bases from J, with 20 bases between. The CDR3 loop spans 16 amino acids. Germline lookup yields CDR1 SNHLY and CDR2 FYNNEI. The CDR3 DNA reads TGTGCCAGCAGTGTGGCGAGGAGACCCCAGAAGGAGACCCAGTACTTC. This sequence encodes CASSVARRPQKETQYF.

The chain employs TRBV9 and TRBJ2-3; no firm D call. V lost 0 bases, J lost 5 bases, and 4 bases lay in between. The CDR3 extends over 12 amino acids. The germline V gene has CDR1 SGDLS and CDR2 YYNGEE. CDR3 residues: CASSVVGDTQYF. In nucleotides, the CDR3 is TGTGCCAGCAGCGTAGTGGGAGATACGCAGTATTTT.